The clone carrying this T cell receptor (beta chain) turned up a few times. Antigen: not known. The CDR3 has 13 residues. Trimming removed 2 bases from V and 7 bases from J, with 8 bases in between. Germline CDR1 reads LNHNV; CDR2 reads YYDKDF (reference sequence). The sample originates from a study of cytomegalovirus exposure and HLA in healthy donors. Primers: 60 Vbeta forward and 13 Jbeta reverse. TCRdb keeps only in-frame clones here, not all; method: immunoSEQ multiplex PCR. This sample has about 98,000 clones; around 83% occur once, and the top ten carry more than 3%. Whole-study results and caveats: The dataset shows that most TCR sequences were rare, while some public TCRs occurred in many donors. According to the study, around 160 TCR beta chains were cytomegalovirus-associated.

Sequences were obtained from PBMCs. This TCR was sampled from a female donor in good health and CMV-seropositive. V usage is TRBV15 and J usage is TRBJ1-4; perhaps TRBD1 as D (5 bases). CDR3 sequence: CATSRLGVEKLFF. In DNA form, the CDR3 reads TGTGCCACCAGCAGATTAGGGGTTGAAAAACTGTTTTTT.